A selection of T cell receptor beta chains follows, all from one sample in a study of cytomegalovirus exposure and HLA in healthy donors. Repertoires were generated with immunoSEQ multiplex PCR, while TCRdb's copy carries only in-frame clones and drops some. The profile shows 150,000 to 200,000 clones, around 75% of them singletons. Sequenced material: PBMCs. The receptors were gathered from a man aged 18 to 29 in good health and CMV-seropositive. The CDR3 runs from the conserved cysteine through the conserved F or W. A D gene is named only where the DNA matches it firmly. Clone size, where shown, is once, few, many, or a class for clones that have expanded.

V	J	D	size	DNA	CDR3
TRBV28	TRBJ2-7	TRBD1	NA	TGTGCCAGCAGTTTATCCCGACAGGGGAGACGGGAGCAGTACTTC	CASSLSRQGRREQYF
TRBV30	TRBJ1-5	NA	NA	TGTGCCTACCAAAGACAGGAGAATCAGCCCCAGCATTTT	CAYQRQENQPQHF
TRBV18	TRBJ2-7	TRBD1	NA	TGTGCCAGCTCGCAACTAGATGCAGGGGGCTTTAGCGAGCAGTACTTC	CASSQLDAGGFSEQYF
TRBV29-1	TRBJ2-1	TRBD2	once	TGCAGCGTTGAATCCGGGAGGGCCGAGGATGAGCAGTTCTTC	CSVESGRAEDEQFF
TRBV6-6	TRBJ1-5	TRBD1	few	TGTGCCAGCAGTAAAGGACAGGGTACAAGCAATCAGCCCCAGCATTTT	CASSKGQGTSNQPQHF
TRBV2	TRBJ2-2	TRBD1	NA	TGTGCCAGCAGCTCACAGGGGGTCGGCACCGGGGAGCTGTTTTTT	CASSSQGVGTGELFF
TRBV13	TRBJ2-2	TRBD2	NA	TGTGCCAGCAGCCTCGTTGCCCCCTTCAGCGGGAGGACCCATGGGGAGCTGTTTTTT	CASSLVAPFSGRTHGELFF
TRBV7-8	TRBJ2-1	NA	few	TGTGCCAGCAGACTTGTAGCGGCCAGCTCCTACAATGAGCAGTTCTTC	CASRLVAASSYNEQFF
TRBV15	TRBJ2-7	NA	NA	TGTGCCACCAGCAGAGATCCCAGCGGGTCCTACGAGCAGTACTTC	CATSRDPSGSYEQYF
TRBV6-1	TRBJ2-7	NA	NA	TGTGCCAGCAAGGTAAGGCAGACAGCCTACGAGCAGTACTTC	CASKVRQTAYEQYF
TRBV30	TRBJ2-7	TRBD2	few	TGTGCCTGGAGGGAGAAACTAGCGGGAATGAGCTACGAGCAGTACTTC	CAWREKLAGMSYEQYF